The next 2 T cell receptor beta chains were all read from a single sample in a study of T-cell reconstitution after alpha-beta-depleted transplantation in children. Unique molecular identifiers were incorporated into the prepared TCRbeta library. MiXCR, run by TCRdb on the PCR reads, gives a single entry per CDR3 protein. The repertoire consists of about 980,000 distinct CDR3 sequences, with roughly 31% occurring once and the leading ten covering 25% to 35%. Sequencing used PBMCs, mostly from graft donor cells, obtained 360 days after TCRalphabeta/CD19-depleted stem cell transplant. The receptors were sampled from a boy under two years old who had a stem cell transplant for SCID, so the T cells may come from the graft donor.

The V and J genes are TRBV10-2 and TRBJ2-5, with TRBD2 identical over 8 bases. The CDR3 is 15 residues long. Germline trimming cut 3 bases from V and 5 bases from J; bases unmatched to any gene: 8. Per the germline V gene, CDR1 is WSHSY and CDR2 is SAAADI. The CDR3 DNA sequence: TGCGCCAGCAGTGATCGGGGGGGGAAACAGGAGACCCAGTACTTC. Its protein is CASSDRGGKQETQYF.

This clonotype appeared many times. This chain links TRBV20-1 with TRBJ1-1, with D perhaps matching TRBD1 (5 bases). Trimming removed 3 bases at V and 4 bases at J, with 9 bases between. The CDR3 runs to 12 residues. The V gene's germline CDR1 is DFQATT and CDR2 SNEGSKA (reference sequence). The CDR3 spells CSARGVGTEAFF. The CDR3 region has the DNA TGCAGTGCTAGGGGGGTTGGCACTGAAGCTTTCTTT.